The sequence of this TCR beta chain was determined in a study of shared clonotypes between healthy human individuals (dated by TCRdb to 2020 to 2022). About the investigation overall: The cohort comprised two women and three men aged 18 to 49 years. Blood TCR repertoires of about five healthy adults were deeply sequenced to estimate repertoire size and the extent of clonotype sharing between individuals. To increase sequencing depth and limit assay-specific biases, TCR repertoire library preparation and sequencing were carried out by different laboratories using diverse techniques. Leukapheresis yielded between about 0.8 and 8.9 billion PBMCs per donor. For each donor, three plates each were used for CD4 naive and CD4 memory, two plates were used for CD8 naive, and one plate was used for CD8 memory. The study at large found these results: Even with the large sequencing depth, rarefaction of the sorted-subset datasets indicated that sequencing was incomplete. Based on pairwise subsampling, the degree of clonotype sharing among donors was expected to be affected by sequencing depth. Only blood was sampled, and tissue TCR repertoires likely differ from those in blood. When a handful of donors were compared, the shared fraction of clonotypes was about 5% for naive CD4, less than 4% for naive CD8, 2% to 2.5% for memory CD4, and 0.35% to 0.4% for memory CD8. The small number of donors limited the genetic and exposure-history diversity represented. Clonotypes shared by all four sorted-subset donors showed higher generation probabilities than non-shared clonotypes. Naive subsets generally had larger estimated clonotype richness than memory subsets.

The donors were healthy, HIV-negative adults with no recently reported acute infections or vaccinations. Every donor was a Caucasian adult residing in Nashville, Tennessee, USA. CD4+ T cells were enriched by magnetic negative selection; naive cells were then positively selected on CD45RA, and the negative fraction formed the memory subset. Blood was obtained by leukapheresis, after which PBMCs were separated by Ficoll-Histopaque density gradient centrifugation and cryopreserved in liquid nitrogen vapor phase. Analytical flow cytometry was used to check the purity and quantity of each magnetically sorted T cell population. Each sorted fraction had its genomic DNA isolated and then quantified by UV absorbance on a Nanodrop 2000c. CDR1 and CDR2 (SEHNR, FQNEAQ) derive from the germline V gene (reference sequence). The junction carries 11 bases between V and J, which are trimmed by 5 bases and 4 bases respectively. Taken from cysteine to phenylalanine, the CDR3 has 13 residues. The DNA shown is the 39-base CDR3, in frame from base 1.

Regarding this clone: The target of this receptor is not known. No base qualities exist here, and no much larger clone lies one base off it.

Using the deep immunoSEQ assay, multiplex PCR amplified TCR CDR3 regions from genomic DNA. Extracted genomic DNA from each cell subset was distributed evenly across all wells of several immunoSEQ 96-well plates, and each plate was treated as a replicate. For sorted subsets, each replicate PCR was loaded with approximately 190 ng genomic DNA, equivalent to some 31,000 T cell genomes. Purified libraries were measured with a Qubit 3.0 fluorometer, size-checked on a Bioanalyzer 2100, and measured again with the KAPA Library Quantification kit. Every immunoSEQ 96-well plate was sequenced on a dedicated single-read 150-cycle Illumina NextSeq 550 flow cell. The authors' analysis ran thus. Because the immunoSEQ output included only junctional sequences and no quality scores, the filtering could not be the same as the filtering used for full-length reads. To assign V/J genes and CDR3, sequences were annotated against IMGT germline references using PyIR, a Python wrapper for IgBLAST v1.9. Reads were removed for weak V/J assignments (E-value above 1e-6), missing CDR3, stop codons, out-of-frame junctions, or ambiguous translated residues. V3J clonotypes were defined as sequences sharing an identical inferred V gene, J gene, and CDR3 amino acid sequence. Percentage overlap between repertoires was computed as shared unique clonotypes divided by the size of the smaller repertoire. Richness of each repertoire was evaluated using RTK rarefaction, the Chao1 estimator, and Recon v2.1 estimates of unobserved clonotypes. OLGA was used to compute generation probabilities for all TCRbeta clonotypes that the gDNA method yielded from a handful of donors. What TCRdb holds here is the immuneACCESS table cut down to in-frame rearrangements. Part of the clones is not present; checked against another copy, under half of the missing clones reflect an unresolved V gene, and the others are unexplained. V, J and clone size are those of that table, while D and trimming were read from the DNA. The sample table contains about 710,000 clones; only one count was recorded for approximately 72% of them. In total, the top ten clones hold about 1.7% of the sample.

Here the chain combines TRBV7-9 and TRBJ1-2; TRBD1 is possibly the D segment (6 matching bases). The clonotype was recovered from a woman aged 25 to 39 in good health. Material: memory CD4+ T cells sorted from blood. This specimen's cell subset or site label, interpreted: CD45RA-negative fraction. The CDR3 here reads CASSATGGYGYTF. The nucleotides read TGTGCCAGCAGCGCGACAGGAGGCTATGGCTACACCTTC.